This T cell receptor (beta chain) was found in a study of T cells in Graves' hyperthyroidism and ophthalmopathy. The study's findings and limits: Before onset, ophthalmopathy was predicted by the model a median around 6.2 months earlier.

Germline V gene sequence: CDR1 LNHDA, CDR2 SQIVND (reference sequence). Deletions cut 2 bases from V and 0 bases from J, with 8 bases between. CDR3 length: 15 amino acids. Turning to this clonotype: Its target is unknown.

TCR beta CDR3 regions were amplified from RNA transcripts. In the first-round RT-PCR of the TCR CDR3, the HTBI primer set was used. TCRdb used MiXCR to reprocess the multiplex PCR reads, holding one entry per CDR3 protein. The sample carries about 130,000 distinct CDR3 sequences, around 20% recorded once. The sample was blood. The gene calls are TRBV19 and TRBJ1-5; possible D gene TRBD1, 6 bases. The receptor comes from a woman between 50 and 59 years old with Graves' hyperthyroidism that later progressed to Graves' ophthalmopathy. CDR3 protein: CASSIYRDSNQPQHF. The CDR3 region has the DNA TGTGCCAGTAGTATATACAGGGATAGCAATCAGCCCCAGCATTTT.